Below, one T cell receptor beta chain is given with its context. The data were obtained in a study of shared clonotypes between healthy human individuals. There are 14 residues in the CDR3. The germline CDR1 and CDR2 sequences are SGHDT and YYEEEE. J was trimmed by 6 bases and V by 4 bases; bases with no gene match: 8. Sequenced by immunoSEQ multiplex PCR; TCRdb stores in-frame clones only, minus some. This sample has about 530,000 clones, with roughly 85% found just once. The TCR originated in a woman aged 40 to 49 in good health. Some clones in this sample may be carry-over from other donors' samples. The J gene is TRBJ2-7, the V gene TRBV5-6; the match to TRBD1 covers 9 bases. The sequencing sample was made of PBMCs. CDR3 protein: CASSRRDRGGEQYF. As DNA, the CDR3 is TGTGCCAGCAGCCGCCGTGACAGGGGGGGCGAGCAGTACTTC.